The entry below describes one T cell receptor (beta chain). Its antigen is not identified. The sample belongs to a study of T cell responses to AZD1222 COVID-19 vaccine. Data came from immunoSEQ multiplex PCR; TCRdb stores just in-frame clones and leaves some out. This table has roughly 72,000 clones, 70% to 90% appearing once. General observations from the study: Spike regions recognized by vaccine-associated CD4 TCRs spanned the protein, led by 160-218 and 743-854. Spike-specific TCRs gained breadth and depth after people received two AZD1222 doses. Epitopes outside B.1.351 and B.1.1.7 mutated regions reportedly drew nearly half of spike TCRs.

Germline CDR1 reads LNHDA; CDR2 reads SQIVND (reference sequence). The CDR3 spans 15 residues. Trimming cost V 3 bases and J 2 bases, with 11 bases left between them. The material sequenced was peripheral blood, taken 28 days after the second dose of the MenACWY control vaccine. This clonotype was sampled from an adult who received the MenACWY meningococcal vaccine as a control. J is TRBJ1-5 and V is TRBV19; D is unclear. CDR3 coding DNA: TGTGCCAGTAGTATCTTTGGTCAGGGCAATCAGCCCCAGCATTTT. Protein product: CASSIFGQGNQPQHF.